Listed below are T cell receptor beta chains from one sample, sequenced in a study of T cells in Graves' hyperthyroidism and ophthalmopathy. TCRdb itself ran the multiplex PCR reads through MiXCR, one entry per CDR3 protein. The data show about 530,000 distinct CDR3 sequences, 15% to 20% seen once. The material sequenced was blood. These receptors came from a woman between 18 and 30 years old with Graves' ophthalmopathy. The conserved cysteine and the conserved F or W are not part of the CDR3 here. Fields, in order: V gene, D gene, CDR3 protein. D genes are given only for firm matches.

>TRBV7-9|TRBD2
ASSFTSGDEQY
>TRBV18|NA
AGGFGGSYNEQF
>TRBV5-1|TRBD1
ASSFGQASSYEQY
>TRBV29-1|NA
SVEYIGQNEKLF
>TRBV6-1|NA
ASSYDGVGEQY
>TRBV19|NA
ASSIVFGGLSYNEQF
>TRBV29-1|NA
SVKGVEVARVGYT
>TRBV20-1|TRBD1
SARAQGSYEQY
>TRBV30|NA
AWSSGTPINEKLF
>TRBV5-4|NA
ASSLGGGVESNQPQH
>TRBV6-1|NA
ASSETPGGNQPQH
>TRBV27|TRBD1
ASSLPGGSYT
>TRBV5-1|NA
ASSLEQGINYGYT
>TRBV12-3/TRBV12-4|NA
ASSPALVYEQY
>TRBV2|NA
ARLVMRDRSNYGYT
>TRBV27|NA
ASSFRGESTEAF
>TRBV20-1|TRBD2
SARGEMAGGKPYNEQF
>TRBV6-2/TRBV6-3|NA
ASSYSRGNEQF
>TRBV3-1|NA
ASSLGLTLYEQY
>TRBV5-6|NA
ASSSGPWGYT
>TRBV5-1|NA
ASSLKGQGNAEAF
>TRBV6-1|NA
ASSESPYGYT
>TRBV7-6|TRBD1
ASSLVWGQGATGNTIY
>TRBV6-2/TRBV6-3|NA
ASSSLGGPAEAF
>TRBV2|TRBD2
ASSGLAGRIEQF
>TRBV20-1|NA
SARDGTPGSYEQY
>TRBV2|NA
ASSATTVQSYEQY
>TRBV28|NA
ASSLEGRAYNSPLH
>TRBV5-8|TRBD2
ASSTRDYPTETQY
>TRBV28|TRBD1
ASSFTTGTNTEAF
>TRBV11-2|NA
ASSSGPTYEQY
>TRBV5-1|TRBD2
ASSQTAGGYNEQF
>TRBV3-1|TRBD1
ASGNRGTGEQY
>TRBV27|NA
ASRDNYGYT